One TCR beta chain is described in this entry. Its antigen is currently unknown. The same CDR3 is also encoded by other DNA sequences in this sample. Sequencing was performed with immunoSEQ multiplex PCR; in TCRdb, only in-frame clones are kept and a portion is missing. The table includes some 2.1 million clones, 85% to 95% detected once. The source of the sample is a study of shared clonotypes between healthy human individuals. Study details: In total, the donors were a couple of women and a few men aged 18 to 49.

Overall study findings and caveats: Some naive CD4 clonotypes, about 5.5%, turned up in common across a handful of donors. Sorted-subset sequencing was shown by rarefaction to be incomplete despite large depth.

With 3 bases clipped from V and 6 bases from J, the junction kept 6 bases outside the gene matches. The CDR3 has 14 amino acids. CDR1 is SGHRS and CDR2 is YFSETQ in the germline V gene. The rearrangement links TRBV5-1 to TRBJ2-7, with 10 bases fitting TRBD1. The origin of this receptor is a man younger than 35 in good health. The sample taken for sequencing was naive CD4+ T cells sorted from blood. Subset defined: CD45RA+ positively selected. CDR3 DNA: TGCGCCAGCAGCTCGGGGACAGGGGCCGGCGAGCAGTACTTC. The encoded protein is CASSSGTGAGEQYF.